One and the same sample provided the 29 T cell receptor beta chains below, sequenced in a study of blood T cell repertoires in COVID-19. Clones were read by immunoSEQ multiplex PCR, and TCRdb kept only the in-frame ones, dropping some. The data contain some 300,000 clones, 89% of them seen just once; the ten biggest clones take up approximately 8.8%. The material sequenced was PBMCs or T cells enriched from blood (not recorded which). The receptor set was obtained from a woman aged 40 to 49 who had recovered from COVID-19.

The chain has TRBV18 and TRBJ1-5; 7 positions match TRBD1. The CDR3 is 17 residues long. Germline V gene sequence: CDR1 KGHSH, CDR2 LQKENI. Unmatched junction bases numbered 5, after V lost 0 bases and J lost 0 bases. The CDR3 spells CASSPPLGQSSNQPQHF. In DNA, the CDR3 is TGTGCCAGCTCACCACCGTTGGGACAGTCTAGCAATCAGCCCCAGCATTTT.

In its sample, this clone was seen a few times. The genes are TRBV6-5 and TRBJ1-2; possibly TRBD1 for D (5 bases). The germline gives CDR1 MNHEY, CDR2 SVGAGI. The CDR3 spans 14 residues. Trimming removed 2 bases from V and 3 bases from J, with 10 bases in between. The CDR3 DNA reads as TGTGCCAGCAGTTACCGCCAGGGCGACTATGGCTACACCTTC. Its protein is CASSYRQGDYGYTF.

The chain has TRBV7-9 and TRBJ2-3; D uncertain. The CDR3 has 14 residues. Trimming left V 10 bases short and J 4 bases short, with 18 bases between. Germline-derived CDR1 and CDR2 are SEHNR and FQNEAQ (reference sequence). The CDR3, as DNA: TGTGCCATCCTTCTAGGATCATTCGCAGATACGCAGTATTTT. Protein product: CAILLGSFADTQYF.

CDR3 sequence (DNA): TGTGCCAGCAGTCCATCCGGGACTAGCGGGAGCACAGATACGCAGTATTTT. Its translation: CASSPSGTSGSTDTQYF. The chain combines TRBV28 with TRBJ2-3, with 12 positions matching TRBD2. The CDR3 has 17 residues. Germline CDR1 and CDR2: MDHEN and SYDVKM. The J segment lost 0 bases and the V segment lost 5 bases, leaving 6 bases of the junction unmatched.

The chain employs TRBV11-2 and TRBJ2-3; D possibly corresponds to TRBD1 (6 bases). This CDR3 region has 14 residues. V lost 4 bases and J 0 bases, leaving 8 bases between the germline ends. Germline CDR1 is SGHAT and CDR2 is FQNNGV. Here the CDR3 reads CASSWGPSTDTQYF. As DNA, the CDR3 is TGTGCCAGCAGCTGGGGGCCTAGCACAGATACGCAGTATTTT.

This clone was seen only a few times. As DNA, the CDR3 is TGTGCCATCAGTGAGTCCCGGGGGGCTGGAACTGAAGCTTTCTTT. Residues: CAISESRGAGTEAFF. The chain links TRBV10-3 to TRBJ1-1, with TRBD1 as a possible D gene (6 bases). The CDR3 covers 15 residues. V was clipped by 0 bases and J by 5 bases, with 13 bases between them. Germline assignment: CDR1 ENHRY and CDR2 SYGVKD.

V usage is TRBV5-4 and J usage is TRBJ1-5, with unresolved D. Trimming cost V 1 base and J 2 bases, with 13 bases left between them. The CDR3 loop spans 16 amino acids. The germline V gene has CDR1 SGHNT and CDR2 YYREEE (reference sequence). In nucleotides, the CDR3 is TGTGCCAGCAGCTTGAGATCTAGTTCCGGCAATCAGCCCCAGCATTTT. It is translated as CASSLRSSSGNQPQHF.

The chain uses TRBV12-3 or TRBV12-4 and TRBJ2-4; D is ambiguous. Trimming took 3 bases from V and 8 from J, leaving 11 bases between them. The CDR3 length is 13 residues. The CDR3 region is CASSLGTADIQYF. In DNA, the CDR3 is TGTGCCAGCAGTTTGGGTACGGCGGACATTCAGTACTTC.

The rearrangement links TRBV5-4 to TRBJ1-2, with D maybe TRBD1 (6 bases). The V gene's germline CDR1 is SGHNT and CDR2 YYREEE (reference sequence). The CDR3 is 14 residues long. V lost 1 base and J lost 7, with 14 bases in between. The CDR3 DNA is TGTGCCAGCAGCTTGACACAGGGTTACTCTGGCTACACCTTC. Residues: CASSLTQGYSGYTF.

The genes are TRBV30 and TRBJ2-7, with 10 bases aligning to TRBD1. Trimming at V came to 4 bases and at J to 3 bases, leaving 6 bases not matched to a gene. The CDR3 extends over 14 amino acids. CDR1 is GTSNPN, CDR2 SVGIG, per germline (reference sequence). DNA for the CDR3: TGTGCCTGGATGAGCGGACAGGGGGGCTACGAGCAGTACTTC. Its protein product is CAWMSGQGGYEQYF.

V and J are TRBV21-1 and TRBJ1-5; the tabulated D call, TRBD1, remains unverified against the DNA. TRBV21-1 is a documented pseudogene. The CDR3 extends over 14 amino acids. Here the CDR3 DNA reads TGTGCCAGCAGCAAACATCCTAGCAATCAGCCCCAGCATTTT. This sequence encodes CASSKHPSNQPQHF.

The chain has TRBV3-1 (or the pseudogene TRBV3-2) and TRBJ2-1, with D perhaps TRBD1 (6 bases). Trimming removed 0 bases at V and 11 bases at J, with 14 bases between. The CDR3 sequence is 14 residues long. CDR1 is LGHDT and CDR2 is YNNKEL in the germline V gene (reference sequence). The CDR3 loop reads CASSQESPGDQQFF. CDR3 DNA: TGTGCCAGCAGCCAAGAATCCCCAGGGGACCAGCAGTTCTTC.

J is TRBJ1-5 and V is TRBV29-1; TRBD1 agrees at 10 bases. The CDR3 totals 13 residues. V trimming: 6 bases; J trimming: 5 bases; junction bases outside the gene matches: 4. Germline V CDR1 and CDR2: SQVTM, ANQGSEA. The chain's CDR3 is CSVQGQGDQPQHF. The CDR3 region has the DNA TGCAGCGTCCAAGGACAGGGGGATCAGCCCCAGCATTTT.

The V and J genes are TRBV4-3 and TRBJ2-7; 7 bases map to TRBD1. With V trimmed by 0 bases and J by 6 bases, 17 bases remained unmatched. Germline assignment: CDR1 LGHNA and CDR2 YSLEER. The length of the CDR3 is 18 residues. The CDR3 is CASSQDSTGTELSAEQYF. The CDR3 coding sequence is TGCGCCAGCAGCCAAGATTCAACCGGGACAGAGCTCAGCGCCGAGCAGTACTTC.

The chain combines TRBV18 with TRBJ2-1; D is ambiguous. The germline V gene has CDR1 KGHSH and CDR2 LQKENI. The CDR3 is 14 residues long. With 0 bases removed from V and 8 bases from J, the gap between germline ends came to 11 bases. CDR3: CASSPPTRPHEQFF. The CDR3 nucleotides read TGTGCCAGCTCACCACCGACGAGGCCGCATGAGCAGTTCTTC.

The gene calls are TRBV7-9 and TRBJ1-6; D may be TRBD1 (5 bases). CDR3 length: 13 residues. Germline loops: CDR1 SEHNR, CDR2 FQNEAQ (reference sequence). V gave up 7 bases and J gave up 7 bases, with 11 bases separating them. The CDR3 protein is CASTIRGNSPLHF. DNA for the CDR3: TGTGCCAGCACCATTCGGGGGAATTCACCCCTCCACTTT. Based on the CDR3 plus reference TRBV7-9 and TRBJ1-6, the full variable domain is DTGVSQNPRHKITKRGQNVTFRCDPISEHNRLYWYRQTLGQGPEFLTYFQNEAQLEKSRLLSDRFSAERPKGSFSTLEIQRTEQGDSAMYLCASTIRGNSPLHFGNGTRLTVT.

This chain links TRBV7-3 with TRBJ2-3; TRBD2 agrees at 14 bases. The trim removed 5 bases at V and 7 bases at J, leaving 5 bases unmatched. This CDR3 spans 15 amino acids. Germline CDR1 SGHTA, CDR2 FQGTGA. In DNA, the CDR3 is TGTGCCAGCAGCAGACTAGCGGGGGGGCCAAATACGCAGTATTTT. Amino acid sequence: CASSRLAGGPNTQYF. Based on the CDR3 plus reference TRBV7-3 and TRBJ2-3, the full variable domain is GAGVSQTPSNKVTEKGKYVELRCDPISGHTALYWYRQSLGQGPEFLIYFQGTGAADDSGLPNDRFFAVRPEGSVSTLKIQRTERGDSAVYLCASSRLAGGPNTQYFGPGTRLTVL.

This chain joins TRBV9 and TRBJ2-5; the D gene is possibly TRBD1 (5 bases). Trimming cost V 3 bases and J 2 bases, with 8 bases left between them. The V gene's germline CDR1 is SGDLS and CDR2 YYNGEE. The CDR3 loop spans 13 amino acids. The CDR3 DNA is TGTGCCAGCAGCGGGGGCCCACAAGAGACCCAGTACTTC. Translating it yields CASSGGPQETQYF.

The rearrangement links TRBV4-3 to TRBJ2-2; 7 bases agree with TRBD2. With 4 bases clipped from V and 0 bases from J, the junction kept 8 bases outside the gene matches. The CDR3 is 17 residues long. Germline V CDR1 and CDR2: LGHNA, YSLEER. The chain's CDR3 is CASSPRALATNTGELFF. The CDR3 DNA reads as TGCGCCAGCAGCCCTCGAGCACTAGCGACGAACACCGGGGAGCTGTTTTTT.

The CDR3 DNA reads as TGTGCCAGCAGCTCTTCCGTACAGGGCGGGCAAGAGACCCAGTACTTC. Translating gives CASSSSVQGGQETQYF. The J gene is TRBJ2-5, the V gene TRBV5-5, with D perhaps matching TRBD1 (6 bases). This CDR3 spans 16 amino acids. In germline, CDR1 is SGHKS, CDR2 YYEKEE (reference sequence). The V and J ends lost 3 bases and 2 bases respectively, with 17 bases between them.

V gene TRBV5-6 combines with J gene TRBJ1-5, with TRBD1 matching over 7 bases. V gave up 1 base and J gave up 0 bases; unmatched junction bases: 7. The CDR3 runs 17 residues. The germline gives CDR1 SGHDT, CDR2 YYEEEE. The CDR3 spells CASSLNKGAGSNQPQHF. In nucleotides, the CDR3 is TGTGCCAGCAGCTTGAATAAGGGGGCGGGTAGCAATCAGCCCCAGCATTTT.

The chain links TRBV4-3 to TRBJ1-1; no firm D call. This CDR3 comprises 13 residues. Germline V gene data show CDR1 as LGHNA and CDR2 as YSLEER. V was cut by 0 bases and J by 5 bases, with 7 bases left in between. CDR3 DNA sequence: TGCGCCAGCAGCCAAGATACGGGGACTGAAGCTTTCTTT. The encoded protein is CASSQDTGTEAFF.

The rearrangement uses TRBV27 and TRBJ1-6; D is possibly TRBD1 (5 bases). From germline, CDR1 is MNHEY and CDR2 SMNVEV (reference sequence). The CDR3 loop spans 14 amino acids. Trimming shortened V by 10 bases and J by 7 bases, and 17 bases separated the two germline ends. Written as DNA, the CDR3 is TGTGCCACCCGTTATGTACAGGAAAATTCACCCCTCCACTTT. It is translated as CATRYVQENSPLHF.

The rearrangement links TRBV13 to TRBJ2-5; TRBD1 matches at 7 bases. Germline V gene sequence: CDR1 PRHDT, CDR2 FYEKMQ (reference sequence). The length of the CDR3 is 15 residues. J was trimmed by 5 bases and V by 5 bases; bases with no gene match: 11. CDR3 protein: CASSPSWDREETQYF. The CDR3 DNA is TGTGCCAGCAGCCCGAGCTGGGACAGAGAGGAGACCCAGTACTTC. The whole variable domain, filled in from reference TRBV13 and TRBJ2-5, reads AAGVIQSPRHLIKEKRETATLKCYPIPRHDTVYWYQQGPGQDPQFLISFYEKMQSDKGSIPDRFSAQQFSDYHSELNMSSLELGDSALYFCASSPSWDREETQYFGPGTRLLVL.

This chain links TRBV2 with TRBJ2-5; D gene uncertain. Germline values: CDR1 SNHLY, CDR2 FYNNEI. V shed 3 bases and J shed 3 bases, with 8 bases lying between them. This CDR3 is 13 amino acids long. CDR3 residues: CASSDDSKETQYF. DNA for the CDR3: TGTGCCAGCAGTGACGACTCGAAAGAGACCCAGTACTTC.

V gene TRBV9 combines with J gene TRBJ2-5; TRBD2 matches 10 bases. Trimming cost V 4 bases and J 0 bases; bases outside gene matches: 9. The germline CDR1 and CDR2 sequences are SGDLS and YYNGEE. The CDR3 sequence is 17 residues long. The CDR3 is CASSPADTSGDQETQYF. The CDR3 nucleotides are TGTGCCAGCAGCCCAGCGGACACTAGCGGGGACCAAGAGACCCAGTACTTC. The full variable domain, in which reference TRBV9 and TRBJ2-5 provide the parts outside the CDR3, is DSGVTQTPKHLITATGQRVTLRCSPRSGDLSVYWYQQSLDQGLQFLIQYYNGEERAKGNILERFSAQQFPDLHSELNLSSLELGDSALYFCASSPADTSGDQETQYFGPGTRLLVL.

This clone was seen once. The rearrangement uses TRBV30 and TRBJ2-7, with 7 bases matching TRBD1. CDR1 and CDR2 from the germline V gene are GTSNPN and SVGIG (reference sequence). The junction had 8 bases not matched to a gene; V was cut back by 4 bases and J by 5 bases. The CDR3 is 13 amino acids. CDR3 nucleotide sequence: TGTGCCTGGAAAAACAGGGGTTTCGACGAGCAGTACTTC. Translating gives CAWKNRGFDEQYF.

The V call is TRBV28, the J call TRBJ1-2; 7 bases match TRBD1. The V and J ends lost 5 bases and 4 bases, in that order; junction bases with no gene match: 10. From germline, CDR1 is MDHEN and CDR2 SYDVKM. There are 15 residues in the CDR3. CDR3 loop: CASSPLPTGSYGYTF. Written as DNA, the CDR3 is TGTGCCAGCAGTCCACTCCCGACAGGGAGCTATGGCTACACCTTC.

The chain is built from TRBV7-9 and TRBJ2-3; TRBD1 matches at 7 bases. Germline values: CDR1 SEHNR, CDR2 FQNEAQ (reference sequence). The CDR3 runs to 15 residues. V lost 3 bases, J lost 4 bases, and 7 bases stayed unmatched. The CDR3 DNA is TGTGCCAGCAGCTTTGGGACAGCTTCCCCAGATACGCAGTATTTT. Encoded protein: CASSFGTASPDTQYF.